The T cell receptor (beta chain) under discussion was sequenced for a study of OX40 agonist ivuxolimab in advanced cancers. Study-level information: Patients took ivuxolimab, an agonistic anti-OX40 (CD134) antibody. Partial responses were observed in three patients, of whom one had hepatocellular carcinoma and two had cutaneous melanoma.

Broader study findings: Clones of CD4+ and CD8+ blood T cells grew by week 6 at doses of 0.1 to 3.0 mg/kg.

Germline V CDR1 and CDR2: MDHEN, SYDVKM. The trim removed 6 bases at V and 2 bases at J, leaving 7 bases unmatched. This CDR3 is 15 amino acids long. As regards this clone: Its antigen is undetermined.

Data came from immunoSEQ multiplex PCR; TCRdb stores just in-frame clones and leaves some out. The sample holds 65,000 to 95,000 clones, about nine tenths seen once. This sequence was found in an adult with an advanced solid tumor such as melanoma, head and neck, liver or kidney cancer. The rearrangement joins TRBV28 to TRBJ2-7; 10 nucleotides agree with TRBD1. Sequenced material: CD4+ or CD8+ T cells sorted from blood, taken in a trial of the OX40 agonist ivuxolimab. The CDR3 DNA is TGTGCCAGCAGCGAGACAGGGGGCAGGGCCTACGAGCAGTACGTC. As protein: CASSETGGRAYEQYV.